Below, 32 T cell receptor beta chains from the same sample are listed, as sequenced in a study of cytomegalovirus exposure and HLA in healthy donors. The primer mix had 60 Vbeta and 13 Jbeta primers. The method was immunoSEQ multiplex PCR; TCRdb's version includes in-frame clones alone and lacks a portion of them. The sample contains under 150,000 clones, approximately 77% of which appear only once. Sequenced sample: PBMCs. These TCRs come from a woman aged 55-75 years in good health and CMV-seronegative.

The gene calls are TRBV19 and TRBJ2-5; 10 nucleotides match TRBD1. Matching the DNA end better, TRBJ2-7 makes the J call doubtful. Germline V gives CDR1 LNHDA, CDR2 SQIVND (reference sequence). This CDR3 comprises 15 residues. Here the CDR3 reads CASSIKTGGKVEQYF. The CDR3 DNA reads TGTGCCAGTAGTATTAAGACAGGGGGCAAAGTCGAGCAGTACTTC.

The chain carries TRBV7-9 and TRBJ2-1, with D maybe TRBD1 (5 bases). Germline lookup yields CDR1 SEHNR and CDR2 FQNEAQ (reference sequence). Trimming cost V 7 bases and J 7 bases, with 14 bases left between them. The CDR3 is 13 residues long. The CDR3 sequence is CASTPQGNNEQFF. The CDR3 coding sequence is TGTGCCAGCACCCCTCAGGGTAATAATGAGCAGTTCTTC.

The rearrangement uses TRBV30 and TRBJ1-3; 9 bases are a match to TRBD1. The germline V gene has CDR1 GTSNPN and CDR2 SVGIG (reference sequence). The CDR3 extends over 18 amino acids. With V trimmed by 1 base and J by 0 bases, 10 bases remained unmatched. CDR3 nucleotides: TGTGCCTGGAGTGCGGGACAGGGATCGTCAATCTCTGGAAACACCATATATTTT. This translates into CAWSAGQGSSISGNTIYF.

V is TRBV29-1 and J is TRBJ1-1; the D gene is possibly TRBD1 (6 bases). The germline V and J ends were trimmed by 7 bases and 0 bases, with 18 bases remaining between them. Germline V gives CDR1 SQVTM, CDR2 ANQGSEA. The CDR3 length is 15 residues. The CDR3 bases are TGCAGCGGAAGAGGGGGTGGGAGATTGAACACTGAAGCTTTCTTT. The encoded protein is CSGRGGGRLNTEAFF.

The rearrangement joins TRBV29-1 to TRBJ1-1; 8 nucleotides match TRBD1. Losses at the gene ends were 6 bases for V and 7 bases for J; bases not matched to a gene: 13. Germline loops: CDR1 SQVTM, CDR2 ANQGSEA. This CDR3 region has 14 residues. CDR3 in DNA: TGCAGCGTGGCCTACAGGGGGAAGTCGATTGAAGCTTTCTTT. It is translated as CSVAYRGKSIEAFF.

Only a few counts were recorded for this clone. The CDR3 loop is CASDWAGIASGNTIYF. CDR3 coding DNA: TGTGCCTCCGATTGGGCAGGCATCGCCTCTGGAAACACCATATATTTT. The rearrangement uses TRBV30 and TRBJ1-3; D is unclear. CDR1 and CDR2 from the germline V gene are GTSNPN and SVGIG (reference sequence). Trimming left V 7 bases short and J 0 bases short, with 19 bases between. This CDR3 has 16 amino acids.

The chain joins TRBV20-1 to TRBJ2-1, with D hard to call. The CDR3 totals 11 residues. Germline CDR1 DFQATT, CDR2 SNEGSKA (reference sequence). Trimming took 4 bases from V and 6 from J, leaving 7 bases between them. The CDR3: CSAIRANEQFF. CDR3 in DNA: TGCAGTGCTATCCGAGCCAATGAGCAGTTCTTC.

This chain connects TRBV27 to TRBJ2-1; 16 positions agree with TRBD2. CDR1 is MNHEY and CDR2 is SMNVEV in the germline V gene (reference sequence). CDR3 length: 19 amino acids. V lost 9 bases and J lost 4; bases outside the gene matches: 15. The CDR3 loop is CARPFSPGLAGGAYNEQFF. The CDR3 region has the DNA TGTGCCAGACCGTTCTCTCCGGGACTAGCGGGAGGGGCATACAATGAGCAGTTCTTC.

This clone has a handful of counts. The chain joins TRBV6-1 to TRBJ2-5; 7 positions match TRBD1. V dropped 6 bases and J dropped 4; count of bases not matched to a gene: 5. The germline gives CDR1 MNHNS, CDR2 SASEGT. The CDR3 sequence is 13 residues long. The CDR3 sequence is CASRRQGPETQYF. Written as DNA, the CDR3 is TGTGCCAGCAGAAGACAGGGCCCAGAGACCCAGTACTTC.

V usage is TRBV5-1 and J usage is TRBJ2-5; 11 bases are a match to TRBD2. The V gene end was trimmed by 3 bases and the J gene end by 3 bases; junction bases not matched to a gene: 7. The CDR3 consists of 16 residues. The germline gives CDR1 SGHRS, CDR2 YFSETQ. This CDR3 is CASSSKPTSGKETQYF. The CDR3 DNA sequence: TGCGCCAGCAGCTCGAAACCGACTAGCGGGAAAGAGACCCAGTACTTC.

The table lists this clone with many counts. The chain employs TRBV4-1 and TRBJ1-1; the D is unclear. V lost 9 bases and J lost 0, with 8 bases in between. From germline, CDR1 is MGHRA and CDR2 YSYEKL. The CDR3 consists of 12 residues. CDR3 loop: CASGGVNTEAFF. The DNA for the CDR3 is TGCGCCAGTGGAGGTGTGAACACTGAAGCTTTCTTT.

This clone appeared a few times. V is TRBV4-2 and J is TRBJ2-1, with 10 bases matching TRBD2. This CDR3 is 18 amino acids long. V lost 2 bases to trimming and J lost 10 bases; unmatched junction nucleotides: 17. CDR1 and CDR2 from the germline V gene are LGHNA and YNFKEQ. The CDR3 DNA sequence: TGTGCCAGCAGCCAACCTCCCCAGAGGGCTAGCGGGAGTGGGGAGCAGTTCTTC. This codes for CASSQPPQRASGSGEQFF.

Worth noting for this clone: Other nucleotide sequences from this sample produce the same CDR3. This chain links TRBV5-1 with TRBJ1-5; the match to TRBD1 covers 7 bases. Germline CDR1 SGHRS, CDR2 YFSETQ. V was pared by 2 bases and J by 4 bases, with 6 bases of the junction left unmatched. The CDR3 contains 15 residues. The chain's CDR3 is CASSLGQGGNQPQHF. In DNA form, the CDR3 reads TGCGCCAGCAGCTTAGGGCAGGGGGGTAATCAGCCCCAGCATTTT.

The CDR3 region has the DNA TGTGCCAGCAGCCGGGACTATCTCTCCTACAATGAGCAGTTCTTC. Translated, it gives CASSRDYLSYNEQFF. V is TRBV4-2 and J is TRBJ2-1; 7 bases fit TRBD2. The length of the CDR3 is 15 residues. The ends lost 4 bases at V and 0 bases at J; junction bases unmatched: 3. Germline CDR1 and CDR2: LGHNA and YNFKEQ.

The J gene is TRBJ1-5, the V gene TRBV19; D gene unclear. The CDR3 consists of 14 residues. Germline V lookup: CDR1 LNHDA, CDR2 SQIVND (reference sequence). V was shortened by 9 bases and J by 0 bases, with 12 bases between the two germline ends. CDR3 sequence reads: CASENVNSNQPQHF. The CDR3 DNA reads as TGTGCCAGCGAGAACGTAAATAGCAATCAGCCCCAGCATTTT. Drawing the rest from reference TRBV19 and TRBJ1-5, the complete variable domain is DGGITQSPKYLFRKEGQNVTLSCEQNLNHDAMYWYRQDPGQGLRLIYYSQIVNDFQKGDIAEGYSVSREKKESFPLTVTSAQKNPTAFYLCASENVNSNQPQHFGDGTRLSIL.

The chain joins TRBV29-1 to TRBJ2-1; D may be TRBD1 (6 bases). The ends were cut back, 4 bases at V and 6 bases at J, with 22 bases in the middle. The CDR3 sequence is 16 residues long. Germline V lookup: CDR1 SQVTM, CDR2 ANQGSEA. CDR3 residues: CSVGRGSASGGNEQFF. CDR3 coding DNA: TGCAGCGTTGGCAGGGGCAGCGCCAGTGGGGGCAATGAGCAGTTCTTC.

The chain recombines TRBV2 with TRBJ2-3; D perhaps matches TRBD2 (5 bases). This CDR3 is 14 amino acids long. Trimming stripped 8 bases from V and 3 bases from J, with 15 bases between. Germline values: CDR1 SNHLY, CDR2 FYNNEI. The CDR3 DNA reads TGTGCCAGCGAAAGAGGGCAGGTTACAGATACGCAGTATTTT. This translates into CASERGQVTDTQYF.

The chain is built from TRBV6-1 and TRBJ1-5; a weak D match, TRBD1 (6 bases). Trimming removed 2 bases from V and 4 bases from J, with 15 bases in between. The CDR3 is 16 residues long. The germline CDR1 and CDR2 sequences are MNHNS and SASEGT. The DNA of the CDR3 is TGTGCCAGCAGTGAATGGGGCAGGGGTGGTAATCAGCCCCAGCATTTT. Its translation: CASSEWGRGGNQPQHF.

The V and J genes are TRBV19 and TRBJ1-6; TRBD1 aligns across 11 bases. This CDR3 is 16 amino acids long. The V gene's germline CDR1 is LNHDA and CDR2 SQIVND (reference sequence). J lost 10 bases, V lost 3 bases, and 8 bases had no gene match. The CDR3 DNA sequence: TGTGCCAGTAGTATTGGACAGGGGGCGATGGGATCACCCCTCCACTTT. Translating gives CASSIGQGAMGSPLHF.

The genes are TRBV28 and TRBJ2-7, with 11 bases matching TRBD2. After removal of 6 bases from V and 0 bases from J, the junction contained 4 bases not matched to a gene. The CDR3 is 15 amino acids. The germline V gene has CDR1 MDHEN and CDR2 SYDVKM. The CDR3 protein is CASRGGTSGSYEQYF. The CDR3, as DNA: TGTGCCAGCAGGGGGGGGACTAGCGGCTCCTACGAGCAGTACTTC.

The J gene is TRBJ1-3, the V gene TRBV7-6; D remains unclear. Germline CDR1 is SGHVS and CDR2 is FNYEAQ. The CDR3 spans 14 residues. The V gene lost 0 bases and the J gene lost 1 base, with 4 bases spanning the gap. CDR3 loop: CASSLASSGNTIYF. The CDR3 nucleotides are TGTGCCAGCAGCTTAGCTTCATCTGGAAACACCATATATTTT.

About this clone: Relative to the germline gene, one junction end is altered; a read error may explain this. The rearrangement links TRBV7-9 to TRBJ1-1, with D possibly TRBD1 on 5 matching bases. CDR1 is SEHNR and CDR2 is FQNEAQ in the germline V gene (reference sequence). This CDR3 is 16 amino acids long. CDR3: CSSSLKGFPLNTEAFF. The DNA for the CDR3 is TGTTCCAGCAGCTTAAAGGGGTTCCCATTGAACACTGAAGCTTTCTTT. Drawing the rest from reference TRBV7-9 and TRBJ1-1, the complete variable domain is DTGVSQNPRHKITKRGQNVTFRCDPISEHNRLYWYRQTLGQGPEFLTYFQNEAQLEKSRLLSDRFSAERPKGSFSTLEIQRTEQGDSAMYLCSSSLKGFPLNTEAFFGQGTRLTVV.

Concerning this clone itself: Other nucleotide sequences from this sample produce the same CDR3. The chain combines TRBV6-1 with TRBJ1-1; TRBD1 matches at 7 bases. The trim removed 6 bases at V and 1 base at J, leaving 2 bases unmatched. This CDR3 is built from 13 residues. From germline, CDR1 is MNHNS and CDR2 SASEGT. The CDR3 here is CASSRQGNTEAFF. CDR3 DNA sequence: TGTGCCAGCAGCCGACAGGGGAACACTGAAGCTTTCTTT.

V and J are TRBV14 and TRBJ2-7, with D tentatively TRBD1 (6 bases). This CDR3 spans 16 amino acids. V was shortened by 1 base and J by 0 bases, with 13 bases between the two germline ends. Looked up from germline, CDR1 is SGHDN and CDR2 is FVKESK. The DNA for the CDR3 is TGTGCCAGCAGCCAAGGGAAAACAGGGTTCTCCTACGAGCAGTACTTC. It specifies CASSQGKTGFSYEQYF.

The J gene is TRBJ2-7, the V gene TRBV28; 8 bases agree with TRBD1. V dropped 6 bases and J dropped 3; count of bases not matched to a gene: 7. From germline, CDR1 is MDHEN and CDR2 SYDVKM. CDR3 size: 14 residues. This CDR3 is CASRGTGNRYEQYF. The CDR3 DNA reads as TGTGCCAGCAGGGGGACAGGTAATCGCTACGAGCAGTACTTC.

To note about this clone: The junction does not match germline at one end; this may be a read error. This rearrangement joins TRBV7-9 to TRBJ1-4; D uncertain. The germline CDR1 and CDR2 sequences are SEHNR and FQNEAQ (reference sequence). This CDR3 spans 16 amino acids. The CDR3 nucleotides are TGTTCCAGCAGCTTAGCGGCGGCAGCCCTGTGGGAAAAACTGTTTTTT. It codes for CSSSLAAAALWEKLFF. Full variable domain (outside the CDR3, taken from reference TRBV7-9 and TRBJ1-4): DTGVSQNPRHKITKRGQNVTFRCDPISEHNRLYWYRQTLGQGPEFLTYFQNEAQLEKSRLLSDRFSAERPKGSFSTLEIQRTEQGDSAMYLCSSSLAAAALWEKLFFGSGTQLSVL.

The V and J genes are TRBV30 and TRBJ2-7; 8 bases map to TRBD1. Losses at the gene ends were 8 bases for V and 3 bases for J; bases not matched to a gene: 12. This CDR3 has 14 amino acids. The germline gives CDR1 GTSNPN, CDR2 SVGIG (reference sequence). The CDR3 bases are TGTGCCGTTTTACCCAGGGGGCCCCACTACGAGCAGTACTTC. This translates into CAVLPRGPHYEQYF.

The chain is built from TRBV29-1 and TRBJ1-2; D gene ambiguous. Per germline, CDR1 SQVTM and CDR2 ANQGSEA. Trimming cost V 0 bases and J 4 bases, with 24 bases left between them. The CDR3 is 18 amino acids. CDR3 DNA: TGCAGCGTTGAAGACCACCTAGACCTCCAATCAATGGGCTATGGCTACACCTTC. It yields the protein CSVEDHLDLQSMGYGYTF.

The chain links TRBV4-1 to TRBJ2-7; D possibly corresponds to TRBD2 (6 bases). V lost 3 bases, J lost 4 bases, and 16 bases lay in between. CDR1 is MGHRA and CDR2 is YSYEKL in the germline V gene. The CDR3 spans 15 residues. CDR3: CASSHPGLGLYEQYF. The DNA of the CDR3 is TGCGCCAGCAGCCATCCGGGACTGGGTCTGTACGAGCAGTACTTC.

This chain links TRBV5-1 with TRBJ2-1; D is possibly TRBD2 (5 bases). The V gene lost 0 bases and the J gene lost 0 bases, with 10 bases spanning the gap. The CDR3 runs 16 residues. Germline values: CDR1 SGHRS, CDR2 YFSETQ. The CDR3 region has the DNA TGCGCCAGCAGCTTGGGGACGACTATCTCCTACAATGAGCAGTTCTTC. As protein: CASSLGTTISYNEQFF. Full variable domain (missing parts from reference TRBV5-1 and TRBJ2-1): KAGVTQTPRYLIKTRGQQVTLSCSPISGHRSVSWYQQTPGQGLQFLFEYFSETQRNKGNFPGRFSGRQFSNSRSEMNVSTLELGDSALYLCASSLGTTISYNEQFFGPGTRLTVL.

The CDR3 protein is CASRMGLAEETQYF. As DNA, the CDR3 is TGTGCCTCCAGGATGGGGTTAGCGGAGGAGACCCAGTACTTC. The rearrangement uses TRBV2 and TRBJ2-5; TRBD2 might be the D (6 bases). Between the trimmed V and J ends, which lost 11 bases and 5 bases, there was a span of 21 bases. Germline CDR1 is SNHLY and CDR2 is FYNNEI. The CDR3 contains 14 residues.

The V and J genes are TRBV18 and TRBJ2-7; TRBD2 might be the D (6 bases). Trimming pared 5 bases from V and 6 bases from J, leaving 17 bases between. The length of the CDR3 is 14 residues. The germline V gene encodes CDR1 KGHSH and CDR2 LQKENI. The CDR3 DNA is TGTGCCAGCTCAAATTGGGGGGAACGGGGCGAGCAGTACTTC. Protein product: CASSNWGERGEQYF.